The 3 T cell receptor beta chains presented below share a single source sample, sequenced in a study of shared clonotypes between healthy human individuals. Repertoires were generated with immunoSEQ multiplex PCR, while TCRdb's copy carries only in-frame clones and drops some. The data hold about 2.4 million clones, with 90% to 95% observed a single time. The sequencing input was naive CD4+ T cells from PBMCs. Sample subset: CD45RA+ positively selected. The receptors originated from a man aged 18 to 29 in good health. Some clones in this sample may be carry-over from other donors' samples.

The chain joins TRBV5-1 to TRBJ2-1; 7 nucleotides line up with TRBD2. Germline lookup yields CDR1 SGHRS and CDR2 YFSETQ. J lost 7 bases, V lost 4 bases, and 2 bases had no gene match. The CDR3 runs 12 residues. CDR3 nucleotide sequence: TGCGCCAGCAGCGGGGAGGGTAATGAGCAGTTCTTC. Amino acids: CASSGEGNEQFF.

The chain employs TRBV5-1 and TRBJ2-5; TRBD1 might be the D (6 bases). This CDR3 has 13 residues. Germline V CDR1 and CDR2: SGHRS, YFSETQ. With 5 bases removed from V and 0 bases from J, the gap between germline ends came to 8 bases. CDR3 sequence (DNA): TGCGCCAGCAGAGGGGACAACCAAGAGACCCAGTACTTC. This codes for CASRGDNQETQYF.

This sequence joins TRBV4-2 and TRBJ2-2; D not certain. This CDR3 is built from 15 residues. V was cut by 0 bases and J by 1 base, with 6 bases left in between. Germline loops: CDR1 LGHNA, CDR2 YNFKEQ. In DNA, the CDR3 is TGTGCCAGCAGCCAAGAGACTGTGAACACCGGGGAGCTGTTTTTT. Protein product: CASSQETVNTGELFF.